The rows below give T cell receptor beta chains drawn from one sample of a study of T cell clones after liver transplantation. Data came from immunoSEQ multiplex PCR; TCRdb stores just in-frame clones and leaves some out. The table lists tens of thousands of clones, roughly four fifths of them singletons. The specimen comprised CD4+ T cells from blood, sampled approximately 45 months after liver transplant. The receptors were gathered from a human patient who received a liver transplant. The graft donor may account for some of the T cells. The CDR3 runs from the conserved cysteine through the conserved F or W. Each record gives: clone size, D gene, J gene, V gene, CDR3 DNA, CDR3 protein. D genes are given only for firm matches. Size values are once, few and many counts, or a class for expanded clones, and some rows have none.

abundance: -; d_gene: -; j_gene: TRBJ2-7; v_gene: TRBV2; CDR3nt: TGTGCCAGCAGGGGGGACTTAGGGTACGAGCAGTACTTC; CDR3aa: CASRGDLGYEQYF
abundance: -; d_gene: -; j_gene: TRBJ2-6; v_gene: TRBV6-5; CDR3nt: TGTGCCAGCAGTTCCTATGGGGCCAACGTCCTGACTTTC; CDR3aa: CASSSYGANVLTF
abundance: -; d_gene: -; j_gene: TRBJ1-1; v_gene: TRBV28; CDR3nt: TGTGCCAGCAAGGGGGGAGCGATGAACACTGAAGCTTTCTTT; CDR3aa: CASKGGAMNTEAFF
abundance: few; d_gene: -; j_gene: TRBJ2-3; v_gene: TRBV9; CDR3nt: TGTGCCAGCAGCCTCGGGTGGCAGGGAGGTGCGGATACGCAGTATTTT; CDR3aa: CASSLGWQGGADTQYF
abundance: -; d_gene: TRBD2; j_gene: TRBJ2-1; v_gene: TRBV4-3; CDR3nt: TGCGCCAGCAGCCAAGATGGGAGCGGGAGAGGGAATGAGCAGTTCTTC; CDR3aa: CASSQDGSGRGNEQFF
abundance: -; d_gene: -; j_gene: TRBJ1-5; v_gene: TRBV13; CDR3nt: TGTGCCAGCAGCAGGGGCGGTAGCAATCAGCCCCAGCATTTT; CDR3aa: CASSRGGSNQPQHF
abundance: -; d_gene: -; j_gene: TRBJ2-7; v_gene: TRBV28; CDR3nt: TGTGCCGCCCACCGGCAGAGGCCCTACGAGCAGTACTTC; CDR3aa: CAAHRQRPYEQYF
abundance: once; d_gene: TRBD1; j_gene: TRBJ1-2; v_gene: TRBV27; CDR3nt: TGTGCCAGCAGTTCTCCCGGGACAGGTCCAAACTATGGCTACACCTTC; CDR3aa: CASSSPGTGPNYGYTF
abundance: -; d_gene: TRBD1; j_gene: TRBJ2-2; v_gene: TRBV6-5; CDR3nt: TGTGCCAGCATCCGGGACAGGGTCGCCGGGGAGCTGTTTTTT; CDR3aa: CASIRDRVAGELFF
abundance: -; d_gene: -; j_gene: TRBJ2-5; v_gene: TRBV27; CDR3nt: TGTGCCAGCAATTTTCTAAGTGCAAGACAAGAGACCCAGTACTTC; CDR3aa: CASNFLSARQETQYF
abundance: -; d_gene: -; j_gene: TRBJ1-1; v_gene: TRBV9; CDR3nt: TGTGCCAGCAGCGCTACCCCTGGCCGGTACAGCACTGAAGCTTTCTTT; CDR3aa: CASSATPGRYSTEAFF
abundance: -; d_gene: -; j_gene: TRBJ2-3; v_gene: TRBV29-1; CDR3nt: TGCAGCGTTGTGCGGTCCGGCACAGATACGCAGTATTTT; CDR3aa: CSVVRSGTDTQYF
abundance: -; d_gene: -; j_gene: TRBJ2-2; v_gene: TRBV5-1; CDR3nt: TGCGCCAGCAGCTTCGAACAAAGGGGGATGGCCGGGGAGCTGTTTTTT; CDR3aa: CASSFEQRGMAGELFF
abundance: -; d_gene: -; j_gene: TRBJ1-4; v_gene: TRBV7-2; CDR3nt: TGTGCCAGCAGCTTGGCACGAAGTAATGAAAAACTGTTTTTT; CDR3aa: CASSLARSNEKLFF
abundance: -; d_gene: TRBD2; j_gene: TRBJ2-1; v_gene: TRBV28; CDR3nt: TGTGCCAGCAGCTCTCGAGCGGGAGGGTACAATGAGCAGTTCTTC; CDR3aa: CASSSRAGGYNEQFF
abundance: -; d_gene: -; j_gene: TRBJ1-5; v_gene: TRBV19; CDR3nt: TGTGCCAGTAGTCGACAAGCCGATCAGCCCCAGCATTTT; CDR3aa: CASSRQADQPQHF
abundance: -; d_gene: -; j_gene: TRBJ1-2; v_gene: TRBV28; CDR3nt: TGTGCCAGCAGTTTAAGACGGTTCTATGGCTACACCTTC; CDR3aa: CASSLRRFYGYTF
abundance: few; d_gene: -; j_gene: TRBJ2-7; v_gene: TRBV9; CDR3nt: TGTGCCAGCAGCGTAGACCTCAGTCCCTACGAGCAGTACTTC; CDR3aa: CASSVDLSPYEQYF
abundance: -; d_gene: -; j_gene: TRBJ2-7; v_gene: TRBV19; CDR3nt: TGTGCCAGTAGTATGGGCAGCTCCTACGAGCAGTACTTC; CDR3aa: CASSMGSSYEQYF
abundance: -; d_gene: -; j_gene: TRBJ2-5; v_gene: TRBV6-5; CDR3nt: TGTGCCAGCAGAGGGAGTCACCAAGAGACCCAGTACTTC; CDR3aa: CASRGSHQETQYF
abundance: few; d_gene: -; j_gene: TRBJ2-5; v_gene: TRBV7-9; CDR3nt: TGTGCCAGCACTCGCTTAGAGACCCAGTACTTC; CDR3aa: CASTRLETQYF
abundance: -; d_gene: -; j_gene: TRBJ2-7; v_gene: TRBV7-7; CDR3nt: TGTGCTAGCAGCCCTAGGGGGGGGGACGAGCAGTACTTC; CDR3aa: CASSPRGGDEQYF
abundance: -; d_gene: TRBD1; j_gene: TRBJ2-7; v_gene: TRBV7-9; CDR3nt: TGTGCCAGCAGCTTAGGGGACAGGACTTTGGGGGAGCAGTACTTC; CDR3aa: CASSLGDRTLGEQYF
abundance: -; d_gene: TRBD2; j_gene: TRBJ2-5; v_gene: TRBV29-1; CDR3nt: TGCAGCGGGCACTCGGGACTAGCGGGAGGGCCGAGGGAGACCCAGTACTTC; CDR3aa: CSGHSGLAGGPRETQYF
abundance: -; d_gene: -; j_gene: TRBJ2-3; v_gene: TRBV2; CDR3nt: TGTGCCAGCATCCGAGGGACTAGCACAGATACGCAGTATTTT; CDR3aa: CASIRGTSTDTQYF
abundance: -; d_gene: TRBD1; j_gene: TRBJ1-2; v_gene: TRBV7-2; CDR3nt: TGTGCCAGCAGCTTGAGGACAGGAGCCAACTATGGCTACACCTTC; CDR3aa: CASSLRTGANYGYTF
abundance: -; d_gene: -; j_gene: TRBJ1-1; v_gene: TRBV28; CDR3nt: TGTGCCAGCAGTGCTACAGGGAATCGAAACACTGAAGCTTTCTTT; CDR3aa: CASSATGNRNTEAFF
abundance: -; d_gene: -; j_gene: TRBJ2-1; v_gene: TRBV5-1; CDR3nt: TGCGCCAGCAGCTTCAGTCCCCAGGGAACCTACAATGAGCAGTTCTTC; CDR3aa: CASSFSPQGTYNEQFF
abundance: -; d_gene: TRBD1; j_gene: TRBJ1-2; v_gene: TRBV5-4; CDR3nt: TGTGCCAGCAGCAGAACAGGGGAAGGCTACACCTTC; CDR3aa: CASSRTGEGYTF
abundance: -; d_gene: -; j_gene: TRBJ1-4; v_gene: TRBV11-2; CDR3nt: TGTGCCAGCAGCTTAGTCCGCGGAGGGGCTGGAACTAATGAAAAACTGTTTTTT; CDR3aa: CASSLVRGGAGTNEKLFF
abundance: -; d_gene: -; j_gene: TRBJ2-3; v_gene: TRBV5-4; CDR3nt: TGTGCCAGCAGTAGACCGGGCCTTCACACAGATACGCAGTATTTT; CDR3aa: CASSRPGLHTDTQYF
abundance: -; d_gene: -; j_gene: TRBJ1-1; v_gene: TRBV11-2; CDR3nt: TGTGCCAGCGCCCCTGATCTGGTTGGCAAGGCTTTCTTT; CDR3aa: CASAPDLVGKAFF
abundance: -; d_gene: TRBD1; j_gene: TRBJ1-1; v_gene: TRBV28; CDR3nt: TGTGCCAGCAGTGGACAGGGGTCGCCGAGGAACACTGAAGCTTTCTTT; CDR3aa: CASSGQGSPRNTEAFF
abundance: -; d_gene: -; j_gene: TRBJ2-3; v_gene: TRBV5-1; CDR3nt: TGCGCCAGCAGCGGAGGGGTGGGGCAGACTTACACAGATACGCAGTATTTT; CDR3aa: CASSGGVGQTYTDTQYF
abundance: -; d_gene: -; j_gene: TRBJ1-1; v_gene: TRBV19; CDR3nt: TGTGCCAGTAGAGTGGGGCGGGACACTGAAGCTTTCTTT; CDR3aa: CASRVGRDTEAFF
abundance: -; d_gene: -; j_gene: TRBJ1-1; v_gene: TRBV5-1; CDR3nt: TGCGCCAGCAGGGAAAAACAGATTTTCACTGAAGCTTTCTTT; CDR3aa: CASREKQIFTEAFF
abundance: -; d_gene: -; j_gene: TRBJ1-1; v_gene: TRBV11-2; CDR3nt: TGTGCCAGCAGCTTACGGGAGGCGAAGGGGAACACTGAAGCTTTCTTT; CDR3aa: CASSLREAKGNTEAFF
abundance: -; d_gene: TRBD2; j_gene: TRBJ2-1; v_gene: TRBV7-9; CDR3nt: TGTGCCAGCAGCCCCGGGAGACTAGCGGGAGGAGGGCGTGAGCAGTTCTTC; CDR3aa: CASSPGRLAGGGREQFF
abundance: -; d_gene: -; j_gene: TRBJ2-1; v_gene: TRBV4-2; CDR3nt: TGTGCCAGCAGCCAAGTAAGGGAGACCTACAATGAGCAGTTCTTC; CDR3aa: CASSQVRETYNEQFF
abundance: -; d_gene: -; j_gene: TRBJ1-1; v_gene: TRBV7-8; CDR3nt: TGTGCCAGCAGCCACAGGGACACTGAAGCTTTCTTT; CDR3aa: CASSHRDTEAFF